The next 29 T cell receptor beta chains were all read from a single sample in a study of Ad26.COV2.S vaccination and SARS-CoV-2 variants. Here immunoSEQ multiplex PCR was the method, and the copy in TCRdb shows in-frame clones only, minus some. The sample has about 350,000 clones, about 91% seen once. Specimen: peripheral blood, collected after recovery from COVID-19. The source of these receptors is a human donor who had recovered from COVID-19.

The chain joins TRBV18 to TRBJ2-2; maybe TRBD1 (6 bases). In germline, CDR1 is KGHSH, CDR2 LQKENI. V was clipped by 0 bases and J by 0 bases, with 11 bases between them. The CDR3 has 17 residues. CDR3: CASSPPRTATNTGELFF. CDR3 in DNA: TGTGCCAGCTCACCACCCAGGACAGCTACGAACACCGGGGAGCTGTTTTTT.

This chain joins TRBV5-4 and TRBJ2-7; 8 bases match TRBD2. The CDR3 is 15 amino acids. In germline, CDR1 is SGHNT, CDR2 YYREEE (reference sequence). The V and J ends lost 9 bases and 3 bases, in that order; junction bases with no gene match: 14. The CDR3 nucleotides are TGTGCCACCGGGCCAGCGGGGGCCATATACTACGAGCAGTACTTC. This codes for CATGPAGAIYYEQYF.

The chain joins TRBV5-4 to TRBJ2-1, with 10 positions matching TRBD2. The junction had 11 bases not matched to a gene; V was cut back by 1 base and J by 4 bases. This CDR3 has 18 residues. Germline V CDR1 and CDR2: SGHNT, YYREEE (reference sequence). CDR3 loop: CASSLPSGGIGRYNEQFF. CDR3 in DNA: TGTGCCAGCAGCTTGCCTAGCGGGGGAATCGGTCGTTACAATGAGCAGTTCTTC. Full variable domain (rest looked up from reference TRBV5-4 and TRBJ2-1): ETGVTQSPTHLIKTRGQQVTLRCSSQSGHNTVSWYQQALGQGPQFIFQYYREEENGRGNFPPRFSGLQFPNYSSELNVNALELDDSALYLCASSLPSGGIGRYNEQFFGPGTRLTVL.

The chain employs TRBV29-1 and TRBJ2-3; D call uncertain. The CDR3 is 12 residues long. The germline V gene encodes CDR1 SQVTM and CDR2 ANQGSEA. Trimming took off 2 bases at V and 3 bases at J, with 6 bases between the two ends. The CDR3 protein is CSVETGTDTQYF. CDR3 nucleotide sequence: TGCAGCGTTGAAACGGGTACAGATACGCAGTATTTT.

This chain connects TRBV7-2 to TRBJ1-4; 8 nucleotides align to TRBD1. This CDR3 comprises 15 residues. With V trimmed by 1 base and J by 8 bases, 6 bases remained unmatched. Germline CDR1 is SGHTA and CDR2 is FQGNSA. The CDR3 sequence: CASSLVAQGEEKLFF. CDR3 nucleotides: TGTGCCAGCAGCTTAGTTGCACAGGGGGAGGAAAAACTGTTTTTT.

J is TRBJ1-5 and V is TRBV6-2 or TRBV6-3, with TRBD1 matching 8 bases. V was clipped by 2 bases and J by 1 base; unmatched bases: 10. Germline V gene data show CDR1 as MNHEY and CDR2 as SVGEGT. This CDR3 is 18 amino acids long. As DNA, the CDR3 is TGTGCCAGCAGTTACCCGGGACAGGCAACCATAAGCAATCAGCCCCAGCATTTT. Translation: CASSYPGQATISNQPQHF.

This sequence joins TRBV2 and TRBJ2-4, with no clear D. CDR1 is SNHLY and CDR2 is FYNNEI in the germline V gene. V was trimmed by 5 bases and J by 0 bases, leaving 8 bases between them. The CDR3 is made up of 14 amino acids. The CDR3 DNA reads TGTGCCAGCAGTTGGTCAGAAGCCAAAAACATTCAGTACTTC. Amino acids: CASSWSEAKNIQYF.

Comments on this clone: Within the sample, other DNA sequences also encode this same CDR3. This chain links TRBV18 with TRBJ2-1; no reliable D call. CDR1 KGHSH and CDR2 LQKENI come from the germline V gene. CDR3 size: 12 residues. The V end lost 3 bases, the J end lost 8 bases, and 8 bases lay between the germline ends. The chain's CDR3 is CASSPSRDEQFF. The CDR3, as DNA: TGTGCCAGCTCACCCTCCCGTGATGAGCAGTTCTTC.

V and J are TRBV27 and TRBJ2-6; D ambiguous. This CDR3 contains 15 residues. The V and J ends lost 4 bases and 0 bases respectively, with 7 bases between them. In germline, CDR1 is MNHEY, CDR2 SMNVEV (reference sequence). The CDR3 reads CASSSTVSGANVLTF. In DNA form, the CDR3 reads TGTGCCAGCAGTTCGACGGTCTCTGGGGCCAACGTCCTGACTTTC.

V is TRBV5-6 and J is TRBJ1-2; no firm D call. Germline V gene sequence: CDR1 SGHDT, CDR2 YYEEEE. The CDR3 runs to 15 residues. V was cut by 6 bases and J by 6 bases, with 21 bases left in between. The CDR3 is CASTALVREENGYTF. The CDR3 DNA reads TGTGCCAGCACCGCCCTGGTTAGGGAAGAAAATGGCTACACCTTC.

This chain links TRBV6-5 with TRBJ1-2; maybe TRBD1 (5 bases). This CDR3 is 13 amino acids long. V was cut by 7 bases and J by 4 bases, with 13 bases left in between. Germline CDR1 MNHEY, CDR2 SVGAGI. In nucleotides, the CDR3 is TGTGCCAGCATAGGTGGGACGGGCTATGGCTACACCTTC. Protein product: CASIGGTGYGYTF.

The chain uses TRBV14 and TRBJ2-7, with no clear D. Trimming removed 4 bases at V and 4 bases at J, with 8 bases between. The CDR3 covers 12 residues. The germline V gene has CDR1 SGHDN and CDR2 FVKESK. CDR3 loop: CASSLSPYEQYF. The CDR3 DNA sequence: TGTGCCAGCAGCCTTAGCCCGTACGAGCAGTACTTC. Using reference TRBV14 and TRBJ2-7 for the parts outside the CDR3, the full variable domain is EAGVTQFPSHSVIEKGQTVTLRCDPISGHDNLYWYRRVMGKEIKFLLHFVKESKQDESGMPNNRFLAERTGGTYSTLKVQPAELEDSGVYFCASSLSPYEQYFGPGTRLTVT.

To note about this clone: Other nucleotide sequences in the sample specify the same CDR3. The chain couples TRBV18 to TRBJ1-4; possible D gene TRBD1, 5 bases. Germline values: CDR1 KGHSH, CDR2 LQKENI. The CDR3 is made up of 13 amino acids. The V end was cut by 4 bases, the J end by 2 bases, with 5 bases between. The chain's CDR3 is CASSRGTNEKLFF. The CDR3 DNA reads TGTGCCAGCTCACGGGGGACTAATGAAAAACTGTTTTTT.

J is TRBJ1-1 and V is TRBV18; D unresolved. V shed 1 base and J shed 8 bases, with 17 bases lying between them. In germline, CDR1 is KGHSH, CDR2 LQKENI. The CDR3 spans 15 residues. The DNA for the CDR3 is TGTGCCAGCTCACCACTGGCGTCTGAGGGAGCAGAAGCTTTCTTT. Its translation is CASSPLASEGAEAFF.

The rearrangement uses TRBV13 and TRBJ2-1, with unresolved D. V was cut by 5 bases and J by 0 bases, with 11 bases left in between. The CDR3 extends over 15 amino acids. Germline V CDR1 and CDR2: PRHDT, FYEKMQ (reference sequence). The CDR3 region has the DNA TGTGCCAGCAGCGCCCAATTACGCTCCTACAATGAGCAGTTCTTC. Its translation: CASSAQLRSYNEQFF.

The J gene is TRBJ1-2, the V gene TRBV6-2 or TRBV6-3, with D perhaps matching TRBD1 (6 bases). This CDR3 region has 13 residues. Trimming cost V 4 bases and J 2 bases, with 8 bases left between them. Germline V gives CDR1 MNHEY, CDR2 SVGEGT. The CDR3 DNA reads TGTGCCAGCAGTTGGGACAAGAACTATGGCTACACCTTC. Residues: CASSWDKNYGYTF.

The chain employs TRBV27 and TRBJ1-5, with D uncertain. CDR1 MNHEY and CDR2 SMNVEV come from the germline V gene (reference sequence). With 2 bases removed from V and 7 bases from J, the gap between germline ends came to 12 bases. This CDR3 region has 14 residues. CDR3 sequence reads: CASSLEGWRQPQHF. The CDR3 DNA sequence: TGTGCCAGCAGTTTAGAAGGATGGCGACAGCCCCAGCATTTT.

This chain uses TRBV2 with TRBJ2-7; 7 nucleotides line up with TRBD1. Trimming took 6 bases from V and 2 from J; bases not matched to a gene: 7. The CDR3 consists of 14 residues. Germline assignment: CDR1 SNHLY and CDR2 FYNNEI. This CDR3 reads CASRPTGLAYEQYF. The CDR3 nucleotides are TGTGCCAGCAGACCGACAGGGCTGGCCTACGAGCAGTACTTC.

The chain links TRBV19 to TRBJ1-4; no definite D call. Germline assignment: CDR1 LNHDA and CDR2 SQIVND (reference sequence). CDR3 size: 14 residues. V gave up 3 bases and J gave up 7 bases, with 12 bases separating them. CDR3 nucleotides: TGTGCCAGTAGTATGGGTGGTCCCCTTGAAAAACTGTTTTTT. Translating gives CASSMGGPLEKLFF.

This chain uses TRBV5-1 with TRBJ2-3; TRBD2 matches at 8 bases. V shed 0 bases, J shed 2 bases, and the junction held 5 bases outside the gene matches. In germline, CDR1 is SGHRS, CDR2 YFSETQ. The CDR3 covers 16 residues. CDR3 DNA sequence: TGCGCCAGCAGCTTGGAACTAGCGGATTCCACAGATACGCAGTATTTT. Its translation is CASSLELADSTDTQYF.

About this clone: Other nucleotide sequences from this sample produce the same CDR3. The rearrangement uses TRBV5-1 and TRBJ1-2; 7 bases are shared with TRBD1. Germline V CDR1 and CDR2: SGHRS, YFSETQ. The J segment lost 6 bases and the V segment lost 2 bases, leaving 1 base of the junction unmatched. The CDR3 has 12 amino acids. The CDR3 protein is CASSFQGDGYTF. The CDR3 nucleotides read TGCGCCAGCAGCTTCCAGGGGGATGGCTACACCTTC.

The chain is built from TRBV27 and TRBJ1-5; D is uncertain. Germline V lookup: CDR1 MNHEY, CDR2 SMNVEV (reference sequence). The V end lost 5 bases, the J end lost 3 bases, and 17 bases lay between the germline ends. The CDR3 has 16 residues. DNA for the CDR3: TGTGCCAGCAGTCCTCGTAAGGGTGGTCCCAATCAGCCCCAGCATTTT. Translation: CASSPRKGGPNQPQHF.

The rearrangement joins TRBV15 to TRBJ2-5, with D tentatively TRBD1 or TRBD2 (5 bases each). Looked up from germline, CDR1 is LNHNV and CDR2 is YYDKDF (reference sequence). The CDR3 consists of 12 residues. The ends were cut back, 1 base at V and 5 bases at J, with 5 bases in the middle. This CDR3 reads CATSRGGETQYF. The CDR3 region has the DNA TGTGCCACCAGCAGAGGGGGGGAGACCCAGTACTTC.

The chain is built from TRBV10-1 and TRBJ2-3; 7 positions match TRBD2. Germline CDR1 reads WNHNN; CDR2 reads SYGVQD (reference sequence). The CDR3 length is 13 residues. V was clipped by 5 bases and J by 6 bases; unmatched bases: 5. The DNA of the CDR3 is TGCGCCAGCAGTCGTGGACTAGTGGATACGCAGTATTTT. Its translation: CASSRGLVDTQYF.

The rearrangement uses TRBV19 and TRBJ1-5, with TRBD1 matching over 8 bases. CDR3 size: 18 residues. CDR1 and CDR2 (germline): LNHDA, SQIVND (reference sequence). The J segment lost 2 bases and the V segment lost 5 bases, leaving 14 bases of the junction unmatched. The DNA for the CDR3 is TGTGCCAGTAGTCCGGACAGGGTCGTCCCTCTTGGCAATCAGCCCCAGCATTTT. This encodes CASSPDRVVPLGNQPQHF.

The chain employs TRBV6-6 and TRBJ2-7; the match to TRBD1 covers 12 bases. Losses at the gene ends were 5 bases for V and 3 bases for J; bases not matched to a gene: 17. Germline assignment: CDR1 MNHNY and CDR2 SVGAGI (reference sequence). The CDR3 covers 19 residues. CDR3 residues: CASSQPGQGALISYYEQYF. For the CDR3, the DNA is TGTGCCAGCAGTCAGCCGGGACAGGGGGCTCTGATAAGCTACTACGAGCAGTACTTC.

The chain recombines TRBV6-4 with TRBJ1-4; D gene ambiguous. The CDR3 sequence is 11 residues long. In germline, CDR1 is MRHNA, CDR2 SNTAGT. The V gene lost 8 bases and the J gene lost 8 bases, with 9 bases spanning the gap. CDR3 DNA: TGTGCCAGCCGTCACGGGGAAAAACTGTTTTTT. This encodes CASRHGEKLFF.

The rearrangement uses TRBV9 and TRBJ1-3; TRBD1 is a possible D gene (5 bases). Germline CDR1 is SGDLS and CDR2 is YYNGEE. V lost 0 bases and J lost 4, with 8 bases in between. The CDR3 contains 14 residues. CDR3 loop: CASSVAGLGNTIYF. The CDR3 bases are TGTGCCAGCAGCGTAGCGGGGCTCGGAAACACCATATATTTT. Complete variable domain (other parts from reference TRBV9 and TRBJ1-3): DSGVTQTPKHLITATGQRVTLRCSPRSGDLSVYWYQQSLDQGLQFLIQYYNGEERAKGNILERFSAQQFPDLHSELNLSSLELGDSALYFCASSVAGLGNTIYFGEGSWLTVV.

A note on this clone: Other DNA sequences in the sample encode the same CDR3. The chain employs TRBV3-1 (or the pseudogene TRBV3-2) and TRBJ1-4; TRBD1 is a possible D gene (5 bases). Germline V gene data show CDR1 as LGHDT and CDR2 as YNNKEL (reference sequence). Trimming shortened V by 3 bases and J by 2 bases, and 7 bases separated the two germline ends. CDR3 length: 14 residues. CDR3 nucleotides: TGTGCCAGCAGCCAGGGGGTTACTAATGAAAAACTGTTTTTT. This sequence encodes CASSQGVTNEKLFF.